This T cell receptor (beta chain) emerged from a study of blood T cell repertoires in COVID-19. The method was immunoSEQ multiplex PCR; TCRdb's version includes in-frame clones alone and lacks a portion of them. The data contain around 250,000 clones, approximately 86% of them singletons. This CDR3 spans 16 amino acids. Trimming removed 1 base from V and 3 bases from J; junction bases left unmatched: 4. Germline V gene lookup returns CDR1 SGHTA and CDR2 FQGTGA. The TCR was taken from a woman aged 50 to 60 who had recovered from COVID-19. The rearrangement links TRBV7-3 to TRBJ2-2, with 8 bases lining up with TRBD2. Sequenced: PBMCs or T cells enriched from blood (not recorded which). CDR3 nucleotide sequence: TGTGCCAGCAGCTTAAACCCGGGGGGGGACACCGGGGAGCTGTTTTTT. This translates into CASSLNPGGDTGELFF.